The clone carrying this T cell receptor beta chain was detected a few times. The data originate from a study of blood T cell repertoires in COVID-19. Study information: Samples taken during acute and convalescent COVID-19 were collected in the United States, Italy and Spain. The analysed material was cDNA or gDNA that came from T cells, B-cell-depleted T cells, or PBMCs.

Original handling: Scientists estimated how many nucleated cells there were by amplifying reference gene primers. Libraries were prepared by immunoSEQ multiplex PCR; TCRdb keeps only in-frame clonotypes and omits some of them. The V and J calls and clone size were taken over from that table, and D and trimming were inferred from the DNA. This repertoire shows about 110,000 clones, nearly 80% found once; its top ten account for around 16%. The CDR3 is 14 amino acids. Germline V CDR1 and CDR2: MDHEN, SYDVKM. With V trimmed by 0 bases and J by 3 bases, 2 bases remained unmatched. The rearrangement joins TRBV28 to TRBJ2-7; 7 bases line up with TRBD1. The clonotype originates from an elderly woman with active or convalescent COVID-19. Sequencing was done on a sample of peripheral blood. The CDR3 region is CASSLWDRSYEQYF. DNA for the CDR3: TGTGCCAGCAGTTTATGGGACAGGAGCTACGAGCAGTACTTC.